This T cell receptor (beta chain) came from a study of identical twins. General study findings and limits: Invariant MAIT and iNKT cells are populations that could partly confound zero-insertion analyses. Alpha sequences that were out-of-frame and twin-shared showed an excess of low generation probability. Cord blood beta clonotypes present at high abundance carried fewer insertions; no such pattern appeared in memory repertoires.

V lost 5 bases, J lost 7 bases, and 3 bases stayed unmatched. This CDR3 is 12 amino acids long. Germline CDR1 is GTSNPN and CDR2 is SVGIG (reference sequence). Every donor was a healthy Caucasian. Each CDR3 protein gets one entry after TCRdb re-called the 5' RACE reads with MiXCR. The data show 250,000 to 350,000 distinct CDR3 sequences, with roughly 10% seen just once and roughly 6.8% held by the top ten. In the case of this clonotype: Its antigen is not identified.

These data also formed part of another study, on yellow fever vaccine responses in identical twins.

Sequencing was done on a sample of CD8+ T cells sorted from blood. The chain has TRBV30 and TRBJ2-1; 9 bases align to TRBD2. The receptor's source is a woman younger than 35 in good health. The CDR3 here is CAWAGGRNEQFF. CDR3 DNA sequence: TGTGCCTGGGCGGGGGGGCGGAATGAGCAGTTCTTC.